This T cell receptor (beta chain) is from a study of OX40 agonist ivuxolimab in advanced cancers. General observations from the study: At 0.1 to 3.0 mg/kg and by week 6, CD4+ and CD8+ T cells in the blood had expanded clonally. There were, on average, more expanded clones in CD8+ T cells than in CD4+. Some nonresponders also had low normalized T-cell clonal expansion.

Using immunoSEQ multiplex PCR, the repertoire was profiled, and TCRdb retains in-frame clones only, with some absent. The sample includes 71,000 or so clones, 86% seen only once; the top ten take about 1%. The timepoints at which blood was sampled were baseline, cycle 4 day 1, and cycle 7 day 1. The ends lost 6 bases at V and 7 bases at J; junction bases unmatched: 9. The V gene's germline CDR1 is MNHNS and CDR2 SASEGT. The CDR3 is 14 residues long. As to this clone: Its antigen is undetermined.

The rearrangement joins TRBV6-1 to TRBJ2-7, with 10 bases fitting TRBD2. The sample was CD4+ or CD8+ T cells sorted from blood, taken in a trial of the OX40 agonist ivuxolimab. This TCR came from an adult with an advanced solid tumor such as melanoma, head and neck, liver or kidney cancer. Written as DNA, the CDR3 is TGTGCCAGCAGCCCAGCGGGAGGGCCGGGGGAGCAGTACTTC. This gives the protein CASSPAGGPGEQYF.